This T cell receptor beta chain was captured by sequencing in a study of blood T cell repertoires in COVID-19 (dated by TCRdb to 2019 to 2021). Background on the whole study: The collaborator samples originated in the United States, Italy and Spain and spanned the acute and convalescent phases of COVID-19. The material from the prospective study consisted of cDNA or gDNA derived from T cells, B-cell-depleted T cells, or PBMCs. Deeply sampled blood TCRbeta repertoires from subjects exposed to, actively infected with, or recovered from COVID-19 were included in the dataset. The repertoires were released in a freely available public database intended as a resource for research on the immune response to SARS-CoV-2. Samples were obtained from the ongoing ImmuneRACE study (first 160 participants) and from 950 to 1,500 subjects provided by 6 global collaborators. A de-identified subject ID, COVID-19 status, age in years and sex were almost always included in the sample metadata. HLA class I and class II types, where available, came from metadata supplied by the sample provider rather than from assay-based typing. The study at large found these results: How much clinical and demographic metadata was included differed by source and by participant, and the metadata was provided uncurated.

TCRbeta CDR3 regions were amplified from genomic DNA using the immunoSEQ Assay, a bias-controlled multiplex PCR. On the study's bioinformatics: Within the assay, amplification of reference gene primers was used to estimate how many nucleated cells each sample contained. Sequence reads were collapsed and filtered to measure the absolute abundance of every unique TCRbeta CDR3 rearrangement. For each sample, productive Simpson clonality was calculated as the square root of Simpson's diversity index across productive rearrangements. Drawn from immuneACCESS, this table holds only the in-frame rearrangements with V and J called that TCRdb kept. Clones are partly lost; checked studies trace under half to an unresolved V gene and leave the rest unexplained. V, J and clone size are those of that table, while D and trimming were read from the DNA. In all, the sample holds roughly 150,000 clones, and roughly 72% of those were seen once. The ten largest clones represent roughly 3.6% of the sample.

Based on the germline V gene (reference sequence), the CDR1 and CDR2 sequences are SEHNR and FQNEAQ. Reading from cysteine to phenylalanine, the CDR3 counts 13 amino acids. The sequence is cut down to CDR3 DNA, 39 bases in frame from base 1. Deletion took 6 bases off V and 5 bases off J, with a span of 13 bases between the germline ends. As concerns this clone: Its binding antigen is unknown. One base away there is no much larger clone; base qualities are not given.

Whole blood was collected in K2EDTA tubes by collaborating institutions according to the institutions' own protocols. Collaborator samples were shipped for TCRbeta analysis as frozen whole blood, isolated PBMCs, or DNA extracted from either sample type. The sample consisted of peripheral blood. The source of this sequence is an elderly woman with acute or convalescent COVID-19. The chain links TRBV7-9 with TRBJ1-1, with a weak D call of TRBD1 (6 bases match). In nucleotides, the sequence is TGTGCCAGCAGTCCACAGGGATTTACTGAAGCTTTCTTT. Its protein reads: CASSPQGFTEAFF.